This TCR beta chain was obtained from a study of identifying expanded T cells in peripheral blood. Points on this clone: Its specificity is not known.

Profiled with immunoSEQ multiplex PCR; TCRdb holds only in-frame clones, not every one. The sample lists around 68,000 clones; about 87% were seen once. The study's findings and limits: Approximately 1.1 clones differed between technical replicates, versus around 15 and 18 over time.

During the collection period, no donor immune events like infections were recorded. From germline, CDR1 is SNHLY and CDR2 FYNNEI. The CDR3 length is 10 residues. V was clipped by 7 bases and J by 3 bases, with 4 bases between them. The sequenced sample consisted of blood. The chain combines TRBV2 with TRBJ2-7, with D unresolved. The clonotype was recovered from a person between 18 and 75 years old in good health. CDR3 sequence (DNA): TGTGCCAGCAATGGCTACGAGCAGTACTTC. Its translation: CASNGYEQYF.